The TCR beta chain under discussion was sequenced for a study of tumor-infiltrating lymphocytes in primary liver carcinoma. Overall study context: Maximum tumor diameters ranged from 4.2 to 10 cm, stage T1-T3 N0M0. Study observations and caveats: Reduced overlap was seen in tumor-adjacent and tumor-blood pairs versus tumor region pairs. Tumors reached a significantly greater top-250-clone fraction than blood did (p = 0.039).

Researchers generated TCR beta cDNA from about 500 ng of total RNA, relying on a constant-region primer. Modified slightly, ARM-PCR produced TCR beta libraries over three nested multiplex PCR rounds. TRBV1-TRBV30 forward primers paired with a C-beta reverse primer drove the first two PCR rounds, roughly 10 cycles each. Each CDR3 protein is one row after TCRdb ran MiXCR on the multiplex PCR reads. The repertoire includes about 200,000 distinct CDR3 sequences, 65% of them detected once, and roughly 6.4% sits in the top ten. Germline V gene lookup returns CDR1 SGHVS and CDR2 FQNEAQ. The CDR3 covers 13 residues. The ends were cut back, 1 base at V and 6 bases at J, with 7 bases in the middle. In its sample, this clonotype was seen many times. The antigen remains unidentified. It was unsorted whole blood that yielded blood RNA, and germline DNA was also extracted.

Sequenced material: peripheral blood. This receptor was obtained from a woman aged 60 to 75 with primary liver carcinoma and hepatitis B virus infection. The chain joins TRBV7-8 to TRBJ2-1; D is unclear. The CDR3 region has the DNA TGTGCCAGCAGCTTAGTCATCGGCAATGAGCAGTTCTTC. It translates to CASSLVIGNEQFF.